A single sample is the source of the 30 T cell receptor beta chains below, sequenced in a study of cytomegalovirus exposure and HLA in healthy donors. Primers for the PCR totalled 60 Vbeta and 13 Jbeta. TCRdb keeps only in-frame clones here, not all; method: immunoSEQ multiplex PCR. The repertoire holds a few hundred thousand clones, approximately 81% seen once, with 2.9% in the top ten. Sequencing was done on a sample of PBMCs. These TCRs come from a man aged 30 to 45 in good health and CMV-seronegative.

There are a few counts of this clone. This chain uses TRBV28 with TRBJ2-3; 14 nucleotides align to TRBD2. Germline CDR1 MDHEN, CDR2 SYDVKM. The CDR3 consists of 17 residues. Trimming removed 7 bases from V and 1 base from J; junction bases left unmatched: 7. Here the CDR3 DNA reads TGTGCCAGCAATAGACTAGCGGGGGGGCCGGGCACAGATACGCAGTATTTT. Translating it yields CASNRLAGGPGTDTQYF.

The gene calls are TRBV28 and TRBJ1-1; possible D gene TRBD1, 5 bases. Trimming removed 5 bases from V and 3 bases from J, with 16 bases in between. Germline V gene sequence: CDR1 MDHEN, CDR2 SYDVKM. The CDR3 has 15 amino acids. The chain's CDR3 is CASSHAGNSDTEAFF. As DNA, the CDR3 is TGTGCCAGCAGTCATGCAGGGAACTCGGACACTGAAGCTTTCTTT.

As for this clone: Mismatch with germline at one junction end may stem from a read error. The genes are TRBV5-6 and TRBJ2-7; D is ambiguous. CDR3 size: 16 residues. Germline CDR1 SGHDT, CDR2 YYEEEE. The CDR3 coding sequence is TGTGCCAGAAGCTTGGCCAAGCGTCCCCCACCCTACGAGCAGTACTTC. This codes for CARSLAKRPPPYEQYF.

The V call is TRBV7-6, the J call TRBJ2-5; 11 bases are a match to TRBD2. The CDR3 length is 15 residues. The germline V gene has CDR1 SGHVS and CDR2 FNYEAQ. V lost 5 bases to trimming and J lost 6 bases; unmatched junction nucleotides: 8. The CDR3 reads CASSPLAGGKKTQYF. The CDR3 DNA reads as TGTGCCAGCAGCCCTCTAGCGGGGGGAAAAAAGACCCAGTACTTC.

This clone was recorded a few times. The chain is built from TRBV7-2 and TRBJ2-4; 8 nucleotides agree with TRBD2. Germline loops: CDR1 SGHTA, CDR2 FQGNSA. J gave up 9 bases and V 0 bases, and 1 base lay outside the gene matches. The CDR3 runs 13 residues. CDR3 sequence (DNA): TGTGCCAGCAGCTTAGCTCGGGAGGGCATTCAGTACTTC. As protein: CASSLAREGIQYF.

Only a few counts were recorded for this clone. In DNA form, the CDR3 reads TGCAGCGTCAGAGGGGGGGGCGCGGACACTGAAGCTTTCTTT. Amino acids: CSVRGGGADTEAFF. The chain has TRBV29-1 and TRBJ1-1; perhaps TRBD1 as D (6 bases). Germline CDR1 SQVTM, CDR2 ANQGSEA. The CDR3 has 14 residues. Deletions cut 6 bases from V and 3 bases from J, with 17 bases between.

The V gene is TRBV9, the J gene TRBJ2-2; the match to TRBD1 covers 8 bases. Germline assignment: CDR1 SGDLS and CDR2 YYNGEE. The CDR3 has 15 residues. The V segment lost 3 bases and the J segment 6 bases; nucleotides outside the gene matches: 7. In nucleotides, the CDR3 is TGTGCCAGCAGCGGACGGACAGGGTCGGCCGGGGAGCTGTTTTTT. It specifies CASSGRTGSAGELFF.

The J gene is TRBJ1-2, the V gene TRBV7-2; D gene uncertain. Trimming took off 1 base at V and 2 bases at J, with 8 bases between the two ends. The CDR3 runs 14 residues. Germline lookup yields CDR1 SGHTA and CDR2 FQGNSA. CDR3 sequence reads: CASSLENSNYGYTF. In DNA, the CDR3 is TGTGCCAGCAGCTTAGAAAACAGCAACTATGGCTACACCTTC.

This clone was found a few times. Additional DNA sequences in this sample encode the identical CDR3. DNA for the CDR3: TGTGCCAGCAGCTTGAGAGGGGGCCCCTACAATGAGCAGTTCTTC. It yields the protein CASSLRGGPYNEQFF. V usage is TRBV5-4 and J usage is TRBJ2-1; 7 bases are a match to TRBD1. Germline CDR1 SGHNT, CDR2 YYREEE (reference sequence). The CDR3 is made up of 15 amino acids. With V trimmed by 1 base and J by 2 bases, 3 bases remained unmatched.

V and J are TRBV11-2 and TRBJ1-4; 8 nucleotides match TRBD1. Germline V CDR1 and CDR2: SGHAT, FQNNGV. This CDR3 contains 16 residues. J lost 1 base, V lost 1 base, and 2 bases had no gene match. This chain's CDR3 is CASSLGQGKTNEKLFF. The DNA for the CDR3 is TGTGCCAGCAGCTTAGGACAGGGGAAAACTAATGAAAAACTGTTTTTT.

The rearrangement links TRBV27 to TRBJ1-5, with 8 bases fitting TRBD1. V gave up 5 bases and J gave up 6 bases; unmatched junction bases: 12. Germline V CDR1 and CDR2: MNHEY, SMNVEV (reference sequence). This CDR3 spans 16 amino acids. CDR3 nucleotide sequence: TGTGCCAGCAGTGACGGACAGGGTGGTTTAGTTCAGCCCCAGCATTTT. As protein: CASSDGQGGLVQPQHF.

The chain employs TRBV28 and TRBJ1-1, with TRBD1 identical over 9 bases. The germline CDR1 and CDR2 sequences are MDHEN and SYDVKM. The CDR3 is made up of 13 amino acids. V shed 5 bases, J shed 7 bases, and the junction held 5 bases outside the gene matches. The CDR3 DNA is TGTGCCAGCAGTCCACAGGGGGCTTTTGAAGCTTTCTTT. It translates to CASSPQGAFEAFF. Drawing the rest from reference TRBV28 and TRBJ1-1, the complete variable domain is DVKVTQSSRYLVKRTGEKVFLECVQDMDHENMFWYRQDPGLGLRLIYFSYDVKMKEKGDIPEGYSVSREKKERFSLILESASTNQTSMYLCASSPQGAFEAFFGQGTRLTVV.

The J gene is TRBJ1-2, the V gene TRBV15, with 7 bases identical to TRBD1. The CDR3 length is 14 residues. J lost 0 bases, V lost 8 bases, and 6 bases had no gene match. Germline CDR1 and CDR2: LNHNV and YYDKDF (reference sequence). The CDR3 region is CATLQGGANYGYTF. The CDR3 DNA is TGTGCCACCCTTCAGGGGGGAGCTAACTATGGCTACACCTTC.

The chain uses TRBV14 and TRBJ2-1; 8 nucleotides match TRBD2. There are 14 residues in the CDR3. Per the germline V gene, CDR1 is SGHDN and CDR2 is FVKESK. The J segment lost 10 bases and the V segment lost 1 base, leaving 6 bases of the junction unmatched. CDR3 coding DNA: TGTGCCAGCAGCCAAGTCGGGGGGGCCACAGAGCAGTTCTTC. Encoded protein: CASSQVGGATEQFF.

This clone was seen a handful of times. The chain is built from TRBV4-3 and TRBJ2-3; D uncertain. The germline V and J ends were trimmed by 5 bases and 6 bases, with 9 bases remaining between them. There are 12 residues in the CDR3. Per the germline V gene, CDR1 is LGHNA and CDR2 is YSLEER. The chain's CDR3 is CASSDFGDTQYF. CDR3 coding DNA: TGCGCCAGCAGCGACTTTGGGGATACGCAGTATTTT.

This clone was recorded a few times. The rearrangement links TRBV15 to TRBJ1-4; 7 bases are shared with TRBD1. The V gene's germline CDR1 is LNHNV and CDR2 YYDKDF (reference sequence). With V trimmed by 5 bases and J by 8 bases, 14 bases remained unmatched. The CDR3 contains 16 residues. The CDR3 coding sequence is TGTGCCACCAGCCTCTCCAGGACAGGCGGGCGAGAAAAACTGTTTTTT. Residues: CATSLSRTGGREKLFF.

The rearrangement joins TRBV5-1 to TRBJ2-5; TRBD2 agrees at 9 bases. Germline V lookup: CDR1 SGHRS, CDR2 YFSETQ. Germline trimming cut 3 bases from V and 5 bases from J; bases unmatched to any gene: 8. The CDR3 has 15 residues. CDR3 residues: CASSSTGLAVETQYF. Here the CDR3 DNA reads TGCGCCAGCAGCTCAACGGGACTAGCCGTGGAGACCCAGTACTTC.

The chain uses TRBV5-4 and TRBJ2-1, with 14 bases lining up with TRBD2. The CDR3 consists of 17 residues. CDR1 and CDR2 from the germline V gene are SGHNT and YYREEE (reference sequence). V shed 4 bases and J 4 bases; nucleotides not matched to a gene: 7. CDR3 residues: CASSNRLAGGKYNEQFF. In nucleotides, the CDR3 is TGTGCCAGCAGCAATCGACTAGCGGGGGGGAAGTACAATGAGCAGTTCTTC.

The V call is TRBV4-1, the J call TRBJ1-1; TRBD1 matches at 10 bases. The J segment lost 3 bases and the V segment lost 2 bases, leaving 6 bases of the junction unmatched. From germline, CDR1 is MGHRA and CDR2 YSYEKL. CDR3 length equals 16 residues. CDR3 coding DNA: TGCGCCAGCAGCCAAACGCTGGGACAGGGGTACACTGAAGCTTTCTTT. As protein: CASSQTLGQGYTEAFF.

CDR3 in DNA: TGTGCCAGCAGTCCCGGACAGGGGGATTCACCCCTCCACTTT. Translated, it gives CASSPGQGDSPLHF. V gene TRBV2 combines with J gene TRBJ1-6; 10 nucleotides align to TRBD1. Germline loops: CDR1 SNHLY, CDR2 FYNNEI. V dropped 5 bases and J dropped 8; count of bases not matched to a gene: 3. The CDR3 is 14 residues long.

V usage is TRBV9 and J usage is TRBJ1-4; D is undetermined. V was trimmed by 4 bases and J by 2 bases, leaving 12 bases between them. Germline values: CDR1 SGDLS, CDR2 YYNGEE. The CDR3 has 15 residues. In nucleotides, the CDR3 is TGTGCCAGCAGCTCTCCCGTGGGCACTAATGAAAAACTGTTTTTT. Its translation: CASSSPVGTNEKLFF.

The chain carries TRBV18 and TRBJ1-6; 9 bases match TRBD1. J was trimmed by 5 bases and V by 6 bases; bases with no gene match: 2. Germline V gene data show CDR1 as KGHSH and CDR2 as LQKENI. The length of the CDR3 is 14 residues. This chain's CDR3 is CASSRTGDNSPLHF. DNA for the CDR3: TGTGCCAGCTCGCGGACAGGGGATAATTCACCCCTCCACTTT.

This rearrangement joins TRBV15 to TRBJ1-1; TRBD1 matches at 8 bases. There are 17 residues in the CDR3. Germline V lookup: CDR1 LNHNV, CDR2 YYDKDF (reference sequence). V shed 0 bases and J 7 bases; nucleotides not matched to a gene: 13. The CDR3 spells CATSRDRTGGQGREAFF. CDR3 in DNA: TGTGCCACCAGCAGAGATCGTACAGGGGGACAAGGGCGTGAAGCTTTCTTT.

This rearrangement joins TRBV2 to TRBJ1-3; D perhaps matches TRBD1 (5 bases). The germline V gene has CDR1 SNHLY and CDR2 FYNNEI. V lost 5 bases and J lost 0, with 17 bases in between. The CDR3 is 17 residues long. CDR3 amino acids: CASSPRAQKSSGNTIYF. The CDR3 DNA is TGTGCCAGCAGTCCCAGGGCCCAAAAATCCTCTGGAAACACCATATATTTT.

This clone has only one observation. V is TRBV29-1 and J is TRBJ2-2, with TRBD1 identical over 7 bases. The CDR3 has 14 amino acids. V lost 4 bases, J lost 0 bases, and 2 bases stayed unmatched. Germline V gene data show CDR1 as SQVTM and CDR2 as ANQGSEA. In nucleotides, the CDR3 is TGCAGCGTTGGGGGACAGACGAACACCGGGGAGCTGTTTTTT. It specifies CSVGGQTNTGELFF.

V gene TRBV6-1 combines with J gene TRBJ1-1; 9 positions match TRBD1. Trimming at V came to 5 bases and at J to 5 bases, leaving 9 bases not matched to a gene. The CDR3 covers 15 residues. Germline V CDR1 and CDR2: MNHNS, SASEGT. CDR3 protein: CASSFHGTGITEAFF. The CDR3 DNA reads as TGTGCCAGCAGTTTTCACGGGACAGGGATTACTGAAGCTTTCTTT.

This clone showed up just once. The V call is TRBV27, the J call TRBJ1-2; 8 positions match TRBD1. CDR1 is MNHEY, CDR2 SMNVEV, per germline (reference sequence). J lost 1 base, V lost 2 bases, and 3 bases had no gene match. This CDR3 comprises 15 residues. CDR3 sequence: CASSLTGQGNYGYTF. The CDR3 DNA reads as TGTGCCAGCAGTTTAACCGGACAGGGTAACTATGGCTACACCTTC.

Of note for this clone: Germline and junction disagree at one end, which may indicate a read error. This rearrangement joins TRBV5-1 to TRBJ2-5; 7 bases agree with TRBD2. Looked up from germline, CDR1 is SGHRS and CDR2 is YFSETQ. The CDR3 length is 16 residues. For the CDR3, the DNA is TGCGCCAGCAGCCTGGTGCCTGGGCGGGGGATCGAGAGCCAGTACTTC. Encoded protein: CASSLVPGRGIESQYF.

The chain recombines TRBV6-6 with TRBJ1-4; no firm D call. This CDR3 has 14 amino acids. Germline CDR1 reads MNHNY; CDR2 reads SVGAGI (reference sequence). Trimming took 6 bases from V and 4 from J, leaving 12 bases between them. The CDR3 loop is CASRRGRGNEKLFF. The CDR3, as DNA: TGTGCCAGCAGGCGAGGTAGAGGTAATGAAAAACTGTTTTTT.

This clone was observed a single time. The CDR3 is CASSKTGKPGQGVYNQPQHF. CDR3 DNA: TGTGCCAGCAGTAAGACCGGGAAACCGGGACAGGGGGTTTACAATCAGCCCCAGCATTTT. This chain connects TRBV27 to TRBJ1-5; 11 nucleotides line up with TRBD1. The ends lost 5 bases at V and 3 bases at J; junction bases unmatched: 18. This CDR3 spans 20 amino acids. Germline V gives CDR1 MNHEY, CDR2 SMNVEV (reference sequence).